Each of the 24 T cell receptor beta chains below was sequenced from the same sample in a study of cytomegalovirus exposure and HLA in healthy donors. In the PCR, 60 Vbeta and 13 Jbeta primers were used. The repertoire was sequenced with immunoSEQ multiplex PCR; TCRdb's copy has only in-frame clones and lacks some. This table holds about 88,000 clones. The material sequenced was PBMCs. The receptor source for this set is a girl between 5 and 17 years old in good health and CMV-seropositive.

The J gene is TRBJ2-5, the V gene TRBV6-1; D is possibly TRBD2 (5 bases). The V end was cut by 3 bases, the J end by 5 bases, with 10 bases between. The germline V gene encodes CDR1 MNHNS and CDR2 SASEGT. CDR3 length: 13 amino acids. CDR3 protein: CASSEFRRETQYF. The CDR3 nucleotides read TGTGCCAGCAGTGAGTTTCGGAGGGAGACCCAGTACTTC.

The V and J genes are TRBV6-5 and TRBJ2-3; D call uncertain. Between the trimmed V and J ends, which lost 4 bases and 2 bases, there was a span of 7 bases. Germline V lookup: CDR1 MNHEY, CDR2 SVGAGI. This CDR3 has 13 amino acids. The CDR3 loop is CASSSTYTDTQYF. The DNA of the CDR3 is TGTGCCAGCAGTTCCACCTACACAGATACGCAGTATTTT.

J is TRBJ1-1 and V is TRBV25-1; 7 bases agree with TRBD1. The CDR3 runs 16 residues. In germline, CDR1 is MGHDK, CDR2 SYGVNS. V was clipped by 7 bases and J by 8 bases; unmatched bases: 19. The CDR3 DNA sequence: TGTGCCAGCACCCCAAACCCGGGACAGAGTACAAACGAAGCTTTCTTT. It specifies CASTPNPGQSTNEAFF.

The V and J genes are TRBV18 and TRBJ1-4; D is unresolved. Trimming stripped 3 bases from V and 5 bases from J, with 7 bases between. This CDR3 contains 13 residues. Germline V gene lookup returns CDR1 KGHSH and CDR2 LQKENI. The CDR3 here is CASSPVQNEKLFF. CDR3 DNA: TGTGCCAGCTCACCTGTACAGAATGAAAAACTGTTTTTT.

This sequence joins TRBV9 and TRBJ2-7; maybe TRBD2 (6 bases). There are 14 residues in the CDR3. Germline V gene lookup returns CDR1 SGDLS and CDR2 YYNGEE. V gave up 2 bases and J gave up 7 bases, with 16 bases separating them. The CDR3 region is CASSVGDSSGEQYV. The CDR3, as DNA: TGTGCCAGCAGCGTCGGGGACTCCTCGGGAGAGCAGTACGTC.

The V gene is TRBV10-3, the J gene TRBJ2-5; 10 nucleotides line up with TRBD1. Germline V gene lookup returns CDR1 ENHRY and CDR2 SYGVKD. The CDR3 spans 16 residues. The V and J ends lost 3 bases and 2 bases, in that order; junction bases with no gene match: 6. The CDR3 sequence is CAISDPGQGRQETQYF. DNA for the CDR3: TGTGCCATCAGTGACCCGGGACAGGGGAGGCAAGAGACCCAGTACTTC.

This chain uses TRBV7-7 with TRBJ2-1, with TRBD2 matching 10 bases. The CDR3 spans 15 residues. The V gene end was trimmed by 5 bases and the J gene end by 6 bases; junction bases not matched to a gene: 7. Germline V lookup: CDR1 SSHAT, CDR2 FNYEAQ (reference sequence). CDR3 in DNA: TGTGCCAGCAGCACCCTAGCGGGGGAGGGCAATGAGCAGTTCTTC. This translates into CASSTLAGEGNEQFF. The complete variable domain, with remaining parts taken from reference TRBV7-7 and TRBJ2-1, reads GAGVSQSPRYKVTKRGQDVTLRCDPISSHATLYWYQQALGQGPEFLTYFNYEAQPDKSGLPSDRFSAERPEGSISTLTIQRTEQRDSAMYRCASSTLAGEGNEQFFGPGTRLTVL.

The V gene is TRBV11-2, the J gene TRBJ1-6; D may be TRBD1 (5 bases). The ends were cut back, 0 bases at V and 6 bases at J, with 9 bases in the middle. CDR3 length: 15 amino acids. CDR1 and CDR2 from the germline V gene are SGHAT and FQNNGV. This CDR3 reads CASSLDRRGNSPLHF. Written as DNA, the CDR3 is TGTGCCAGCAGCTTAGATCGGAGGGGTAATTCACCCCTCCACTTT. The variable domain in full, completed from reference TRBV11-2 and TRBJ1-6, reads EAGVAQSPRYKIIEKRQSVAFWCNPISGHATLYWYQQILGQGPKLLIQFQNNGVVDDSQLPKDRFSAERLKGVDSTLKIQPAKLEDSAVYLCASSLDRRGNSPLHFGNGTRLTVT.

The chain is built from TRBV7-9 and TRBJ2-1, with no clear D. Trimming took off 0 bases at V and 5 bases at J, with 11 bases between the two ends. The CDR3 spans 15 residues. Germline loops: CDR1 SEHNR, CDR2 FQNEAQ (reference sequence). The CDR3 DNA is TGTGCCAGCAGCTTAGCCCGGAGCATTAACAATGAGCAGTTCTTC. As protein: CASSLARSINNEQFF.

The chain uses TRBV28 and TRBJ1-1; 8 bases line up with TRBD1. Germline V gives CDR1 MDHEN, CDR2 SYDVKM. V dropped 6 bases and J dropped 5; count of bases not matched to a gene: 5. The CDR3 has 13 amino acids. CDR3 residues: CASSSGQETEAFF. CDR3 DNA sequence: TGTGCCAGCAGCTCGGGACAGGAGACTGAAGCTTTCTTT.

V usage is TRBV19 and J usage is TRBJ1-2; 7 nucleotides agree with TRBD1. The CDR3 is 13 residues long. After removal of 3 bases from V and 7 bases from J, the junction contained 5 bases not matched to a gene. CDR1 is LNHDA, CDR2 SQIVND, per germline (reference sequence). The CDR3: CASSIERGLGYTF. The CDR3 DNA reads as TGTGCCAGTAGTATCGAAAGGGGGCTTGGCTACACCTTC.

V usage is TRBV6-5 and J usage is TRBJ1-2; TRBD1 matches at 9 bases. With 6 bases clipped from V and 4 bases from J, the junction kept 6 bases outside the gene matches. The V gene's germline CDR1 is MNHEY and CDR2 SVGAGI. The CDR3 runs to 14 residues. The CDR3 sequence: CASRGTGGGYGYTF. The DNA for the CDR3 is TGTGCCAGCAGGGGAACAGGGGGCGGCTATGGCTACACCTTC.

The rearrangement uses TRBV4-3 and TRBJ2-1; 7 nucleotides match TRBD1. In germline, CDR1 is LGHNA, CDR2 YSLEER. With V trimmed by 0 bases and J by 5 bases, 4 bases remained unmatched. CDR3 length: 15 residues. CDR3 amino acids: CASSQDRTGDNEQFF. The CDR3 region has the DNA TGCGCCAGCAGCCAAGATAGGACAGGCGACAATGAGCAGTTCTTC.

The chain carries TRBV5-6 and TRBJ1-3; D call uncertain. V was pared by 3 bases and J by 0 bases, with 22 bases between. Germline CDR1 SGHDT, CDR2 YYEEEE. The CDR3 length is 19 residues. The CDR3 region is CASSSPPLRIHDSGNTIYF. CDR3 DNA sequence: TGTGCCAGCAGCTCGCCCCCTCTCAGAATACATGACTCTGGAAACACCATATATTTT.

The rearrangement links TRBV14 to TRBJ1-1; the D gene is possibly TRBD1 (5 bases). Trimming pared 3 bases from V and 2 bases from J, leaving 10 bases between. CDR1 is SGHDN, CDR2 FVKESK, per germline. The CDR3 has 14 amino acids. Written as DNA, the CDR3 is TGTGCCAGCAGCCAGTGGGGACTAAACACTGAAGCTTTCTTT. It translates to CASSQWGLNTEAFF.

The CDR3 nucleotides are TGTGCCAGCAGACAGGGCGGCTATGGCTACACCTTC. This translates into CASRQGGYGYTF. This chain uses TRBV27 with TRBJ1-2; D possibly corresponds to TRBD1 (6 bases). The CDR3 loop spans 12 amino acids. Germline V gene lookup returns CDR1 MNHEY and CDR2 SMNVEV (reference sequence). V was cut by 6 bases and J by 4 bases, with 9 bases left in between.

The chain couples TRBV11-3 to TRBJ1-2; 7 bases fit TRBD1. There are 15 residues in the CDR3. Germline CDR1 reads SGHNT; CDR2 reads YENEEA. With 5 bases clipped from V and 0 bases from J, the junction kept 6 bases outside the gene matches. Here the CDR3 DNA reads TGTGCCAGCAGCCTCGGGCAGGGGGCTAACTATGGCTACACCTTC. This encodes CASSLGQGANYGYTF.

The rearrangement uses TRBV4-3 and TRBJ2-1, with 10 bases aligning to TRBD2. The V gene's germline CDR1 is LGHNA and CDR2 YSLEER. V gave up 4 bases and J gave up 7 bases; unmatched junction bases: 7. The CDR3 is 15 residues long. The CDR3 loop is CASSLGTSDMNEQFF. In DNA, the CDR3 is TGCGCCAGCAGCCTAGGGACTAGCGATATGAATGAGCAGTTCTTC.

The V and J genes are TRBV29-1 and TRBJ1-2; 8 bases align to TRBD1. Germline CDR1 SQVTM, CDR2 ANQGSEA. Losses at the gene ends were 5 bases for V and 6 bases for J; bases not matched to a gene: 2. This CDR3 has 11 residues. The CDR3 nucleotides read TGCAGCGTTCAACAGGGGGATGGCTACACCTTC. It codes for CSVQQGDGYTF.

This sequence joins TRBV18 and TRBJ2-5; TRBD2 matches at 7 bases. The CDR3 consists of 13 residues. Germline trimming cut 4 bases from V and 3 bases from J; bases unmatched to any gene: 2. Germline lookup yields CDR1 KGHSH and CDR2 LQKENI. Here the CDR3 reads CASSRDYEETQYF. DNA of the CDR3: TGTGCCAGCTCACGGGACTATGAAGAGACCCAGTACTTC.

This chain links TRBV29-1 with TRBJ2-7; 7 bases are a match to TRBD1. Germline CDR1 reads SQVTM; CDR2 reads ANQGSEA. V dropped 6 bases and J dropped 6; count of bases not matched to a gene: 5. CDR3 length: 11 residues. The CDR3 reads CSVLQGSEQYF. DNA for the CDR3: TGCAGCGTGTTACAGGGGTCCGAGCAGTACTTC.

The chain uses TRBV6-5 and TRBJ1-1; TRBD1 is a possible D gene (5 bases). The V end lost 8 bases, the J end lost 6 bases, and 16 bases lay between the germline ends. Germline CDR1 and CDR2: MNHEY and SVGAGI. The CDR3 contains 13 residues. Here the CDR3 DNA reads TGTGCCAGCCGGCTAGTGAAGGGGTCTGAAGCTTTCTTT. Translated: CASRLVKGSEAFF.

The chain links TRBV27 to TRBJ1-4; a possible D gene is TRBD1 (6 bases). V was clipped by 5 bases and J by 8 bases, with 21 bases between them. This CDR3 region has 16 residues. Germline values: CDR1 MNHEY, CDR2 SMNVEV (reference sequence). The CDR3 spells CASSPNWAGALEKLFF. In DNA, the CDR3 is TGTGCCAGCAGTCCAAATTGGGCGGGGGCCCTAGAAAAACTGTTTTTT. Full variable domain (missing parts from reference TRBV27 and TRBJ1-4): EAQVTQNPRYLITVTGKKLTVTCSQNMNHEYMSWYRQDPGLGLRQIYYSMNVEVTDKGDVPEGYKVSRKEKRNFPLILESPSPNQTSLYFCASSPNWAGALEKLFFGSGTQLSVL.

This chain links TRBV2 with TRBJ2-7; 8 bases fit TRBD2. The trim removed 6 bases at V and 0 bases at J, leaving 10 bases unmatched. Germline V gene sequence: CDR1 SNHLY, CDR2 FYNNEI. The CDR3 length is 16 residues. Written as DNA, the CDR3 is TGTGCCAGCAGGGTCGGGCGGGGGGTAGCCTCCTACGAGCAGTACGTC. Translation gives CASRVGRGVASYEQYV.